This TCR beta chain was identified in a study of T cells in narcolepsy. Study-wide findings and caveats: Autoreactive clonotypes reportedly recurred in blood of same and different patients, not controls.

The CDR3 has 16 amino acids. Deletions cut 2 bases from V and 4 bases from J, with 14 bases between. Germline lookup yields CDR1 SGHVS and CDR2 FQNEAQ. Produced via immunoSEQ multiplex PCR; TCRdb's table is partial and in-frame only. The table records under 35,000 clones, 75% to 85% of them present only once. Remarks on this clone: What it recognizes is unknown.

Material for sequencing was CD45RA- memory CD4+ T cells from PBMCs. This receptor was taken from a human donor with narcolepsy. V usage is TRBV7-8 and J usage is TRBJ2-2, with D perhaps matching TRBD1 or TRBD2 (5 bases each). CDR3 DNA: TGTGCCAGCAGCTTATTTTGGTCAGGGAGCACCGGGGAGCTGTTTTTT. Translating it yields CASSLFWSGSTGELFF.